The sequence of this T cell receptor (beta chain) was determined in a study of T cell responses to AZD1222 COVID-19 vaccine. CDR3 length: 15 residues. Trimming took 7 bases from V and 1 from J, leaving 16 bases between them. Germline CDR1 MNHEY, CDR2 SVGAGI. Sequencing used immunoSEQ multiplex PCR; TCRdb keeps in-frame clones, though not all of them. Of 150,000 to 200,000 clones in the sample, about 91% were seen once. The TCR originated in an adult who received the AZD1222 COVID-19 vaccine. The source material was peripheral blood, sampled 28 days after the second AZD1222 dose. V usage is TRBV6-5 and J usage is TRBJ1-2; D ambiguous. The CDR3 is CASTYRGRSNYGYTF. The DNA for the CDR3 is TGTGCCAGCACCTACCGTGGCAGGAGTAACTATGGCTACACCTTC.